One T cell receptor (beta chain) is described in this entry. Its antigen is unknown. Constant-segment primers served in 5'RACE that generated TCR alpha and TCR beta cDNA libraries bearing sample barcodes and UMIs. TCRdb re-called the 5' RACE reads with MiXCR, one entry per CDR3 protein. The repertoire consists of about 400,000 distinct CDR3 sequences, with more than 15% occurring once and the leading ten covering about 22%. The data derive from a study of T-cell memory formation after mild COVID-19. V shed 5 bases, J shed 0 bases, and the junction held 9 bases outside the gene matches. The CDR3 is 16 amino acids. The germline gives CDR1 DFQATT, CDR2 SNEGSKA (reference sequence). Study-wide points: Nothing confirmed that second-wave clones peaking on day 37 were specific for SARS-CoV-2. Among contracting clones, CD4+ were mainly CM/EM and CD8+ enriched in EMRA.

The chain links TRBV20-1 to TRBJ2-3, with 9 bases matching TRBD2. This clonotype was obtained from a man aged 18 to 30 who had mild COVID-19 (a few samples of this study predate the infection). Cell type and time point are not known. The specimen sequenced was PBMCs or a T cell subset sorted from them (not recorded which). CDR3 sequence: CSAYRLAVSSTDTQYF. The CDR3 DNA reads as TGCAGTGCTTACCGACTAGCGGTCTCTAGCACAGATACGCAGTATTTT.